Sequencing of this TCR beta chain was carried out in a study of blood T cell repertoires in COVID-19 (dated by TCRdb to the early 2020s). Notes on the research overall: Samples covering the acute and convalescent phases of COVID-19 were provided by collaborators in the United States, Italy and Spain. The material from the prospective study consisted of cDNA or gDNA derived from T cells, B-cell-depleted T cells, or PBMCs. The dataset comprised deeply sampled blood TCRbeta repertoires from subjects exposed to, actively infected with, or recovered from COVID-19. The repertoires were made available in a free public database intended to serve as a resource for research on the immune response to SARS-CoV-2. Samples came from the ongoing ImmuneRACE study (first 160 participants) plus 1,254 subjects from 6 global collaborators. Sample metadata almost always included a de-identified subject ID, COVID-19 status, age in years and sex. HLA class I and class II types, where available, came from metadata supplied by the sample provider rather than from assay-based typing.

The germline V and J ends show losses of 5 bases and 2 bases respectively, and no gene match explains 7 bases of the junction. Counted from cysteine to phenylalanine, this CDR3 has 15 amino acids. The sequence is cut down to CDR3 DNA, 45 bases in frame from base 1. CDR1 and CDR2, per the germline V gene (reference sequence), are LNHDA and SQIVND. Overall study results and their limits: Clinical and demographic metadata were provided uncurated, with the amount varying by source and participant.

Points on this clone: It has no known antigen specificity. No base quality information exists; no much larger clone differs at one position.

The immunoSEQ Assay, a bias-controlled multiplex PCR, was used to amplify TCRbeta CDR3 regions from genomic DNA. Concerning the study's data processing: The number of nucleated cells in each sample was estimated by amplification of reference gene primers within the assay. Sequence reads were collapsed and filtered to measure the absolute abundance of every unique TCRbeta CDR3 rearrangement. Productive Simpson clonality was computed per sample as the square root of Simpson's diversity index over productive rearrangements. Not all clones reach the TCRdb copy of this immuneACCESS table, which keeps in-frame sequences only. Checked studies attribute under half of the gap to unresolved V genes and leave the rest unexplained. The V and J calls and the clone size are those of that table, but D and trimming were determined from the DNA. The sample yields some 180,000 clones; more than 80% were counted once. The top ten hold 0.53% of the sample.

The collaborating institutions used their own protocols to collect whole blood in K2EDTA tubes. For TCRbeta analysis, collaborators shipped samples in one of three forms: frozen whole blood, isolated PBMCs, or DNA extracted from either of those sample types. The receptor comes from a man aged 50-60 years with acute or convalescent COVID-19. The sample was peripheral blood. In this chain, TRBV19 is recombined with TRBJ2-5; 8 central nucleotides agree with TRBD1. At the DNA level, the sequence is TGTGCCAGTAGTTCCACCGGGACAGGTCAAGAGACCCAGTACTTC. This gives the protein CASSSTGTGQETQYF. The CDR3 plus the reference TRBV19 and TRBJ2-5 genes for the other parts give the full variable domain: DGGITQSPKYLFRKEGQNVTLSCEQNLNHDAMYWYRQDPGQGLRLIYYSQIVNDFQKGDIAEGYSVSREKKESFPLTVTSAQKNPTAFYLCASSSTGTGQETQYFGPGTRLLVL.